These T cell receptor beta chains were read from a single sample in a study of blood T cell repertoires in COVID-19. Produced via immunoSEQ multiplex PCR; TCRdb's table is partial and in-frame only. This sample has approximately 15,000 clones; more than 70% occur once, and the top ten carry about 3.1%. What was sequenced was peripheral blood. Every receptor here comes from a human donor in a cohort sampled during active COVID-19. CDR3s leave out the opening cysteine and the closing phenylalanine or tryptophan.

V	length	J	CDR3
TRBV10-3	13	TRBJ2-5	ATNYERQGQETQY
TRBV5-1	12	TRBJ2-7	ASRQFASSYEQY
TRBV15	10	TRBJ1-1	ATSRDRDRAF
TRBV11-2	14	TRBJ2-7	ASSSTGGGGIYEQY
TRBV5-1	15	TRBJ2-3	ASRSSSGGISTDTQY
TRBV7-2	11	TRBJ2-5	ASNTQGRQTQY
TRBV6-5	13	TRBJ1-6	ASSYARTAESPLH
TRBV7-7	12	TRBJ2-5	ASSSGLEAETQY
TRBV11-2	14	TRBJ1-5	ASSLGEGLSNQPQH
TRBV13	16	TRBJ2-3	ASSTRTLGTGSGDTQY
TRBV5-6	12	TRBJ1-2	ASSLTGNDAGYT
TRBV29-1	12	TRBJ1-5	SVRDGGGNQPQH
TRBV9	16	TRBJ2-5	ASSVGVGQGPGGETQY
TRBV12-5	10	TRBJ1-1	ASGPPTGGAF
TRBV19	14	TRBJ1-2	ASSTALRAGGGGYT
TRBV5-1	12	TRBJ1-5	ASSLSGGDQPQH
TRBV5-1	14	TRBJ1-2	ASSLASTGLNYGYT
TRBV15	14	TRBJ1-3	ATSRDTGQAGNTIY
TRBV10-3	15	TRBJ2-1	AIQSPLLAGGYNEQF
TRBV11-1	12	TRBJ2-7	ASSTTGGAYEQY
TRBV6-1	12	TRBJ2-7	ASSEGTGAYEQY
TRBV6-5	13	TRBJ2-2	ASSTGTENTGELF
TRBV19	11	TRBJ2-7	ASRGQGAREQY
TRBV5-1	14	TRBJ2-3	ASSSGRGPSTDTQY
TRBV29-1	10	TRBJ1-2	SVEVRFRGYT
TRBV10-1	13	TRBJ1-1	ASSEKTGGRTEAF
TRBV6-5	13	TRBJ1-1	ATGGAVRANTEAF
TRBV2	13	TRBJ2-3	ASSQKQRSTDTQY
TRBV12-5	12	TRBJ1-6	ASGPGNLNSPLH
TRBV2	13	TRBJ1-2	ASSEAGGGLHGYT
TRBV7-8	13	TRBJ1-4	ASSWKQGGGEKLF
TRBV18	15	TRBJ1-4	ASSPPTGSRANEKLF